A selection of T cell receptor beta chains follows, all from one sample in a study of CXCR3-negative and CXCR3-positive naive CD8 T cells. Reprocessing the 5' RACE reads, TCRdb reports a single entry for every CDR3 protein and omits DNA. This sample's clone table lists tens of thousands of distinct CDR3 sequences. What was sequenced was naive CXCR3- CD8+ T cells from blood. The receptors originated from a human donor in good health. Some clones in this sample may be carry-over from other donors' samples. Each CDR3 is given with its conserved first and last residue. The order of the fields is clone size, V gene, J gene, CDR3 protein. Clone size, where shown, is once, few, many, or a class for clones that have expanded.

clone size: .
V gene: TRBV29-1
J gene: TRBJ2-7
CDR3 protein: CSAMGGGSYEQYF

clone size: .
V gene: TRBV20-1
J gene: TRBJ2-1
CDR3 protein: CSASDGASSYNEQFF

clone size: .
V gene: TRBV5-1
J gene: TRBJ2-7
CDR3 protein: CASSYEGTQNNEQYF

clone size: .
V gene: TRBV5-1
J gene: TRBJ1-2
CDR3 protein: CASSLEGNYGYTF

clone size: .
V gene: TRBV7-6
J gene: TRBJ2-3
CDR3 protein: CASSRTKLSTDTQYF

clone size: .
V gene: TRBV20-1
J gene: TRBJ2-3
CDR3 protein: CSARDTRTSATTDTQYF

clone size: .
V gene: TRBV29-1
J gene: TRBJ1-1
CDR3 protein: CSALGRQGNTEAFF

clone size: .
V gene: TRBV7-9
J gene: TRBJ1-1
CDR3 protein: CASSPPGQGGNTEAFF

clone size: .
V gene: TRBV12-3/TRBV12-4
J gene: TRBJ1-1
CDR3 protein: CASSSRGSNTEAFF

clone size: .
V gene: TRBV6-2/TRBV6-3
J gene: TRBJ1-2
CDR3 protein: CASSYSLGDYGYTF

clone size: .
V gene: TRBV20-1
J gene: TRBJ2-7
CDR3 protein: CSALPIRGGERSEQYF

clone size: .
V gene: TRBV29-1
J gene: TRBJ2-1
CDR3 protein: CSVEGLAVSLAGEQFF

clone size: .
V gene: TRBV6-1
J gene: TRBJ2-3
CDR3 protein: CASWRGRPGTDTQYF

clone size: medium-sized
V gene: TRBV5-1
J gene: TRBJ1-1
CDR3 protein: CASSLGQGVVAFF

clone size: .
V gene: TRBV9
J gene: TRBJ1-2
CDR3 protein: CASSVGRQFAF

clone size: .
V gene: TRBV11-2
J gene: TRBJ2-5
CDR3 protein: CASSLGRLAREQETQYF

clone size: .
V gene: TRBV28
J gene: TRBJ2-7
CDR3 protein: CASSVSPYYEQYF

clone size: .
V gene: TRBV29-1
J gene: TRBJ2-7
CDR3 protein: CSSGGRDRGRWEQYF

clone size: .
V gene: TRBV28
J gene: TRBJ1-2
CDR3 protein: CASSLGRAGYTF

clone size: .
V gene: TRBV20-1
J gene: TRBJ2-1
CDR3 protein: CSARDGGGAYNEQFF

clone size: .
V gene: TRBV29-1
J gene: TRBJ2-1
CDR3 protein: CSVDSQGTSDNEQFF

clone size: .
V gene: TRBV5-6
J gene: TRBJ1-1
CDR3 protein: CASSLRWGVSTEAFF

clone size: .
V gene: TRBV6-5
J gene: TRBJ2-1
CDR3 protein: CASSPIPPSGESSYNEQFF

clone size: .
V gene: TRBV12-3/TRBV12-4
J gene: TRBJ2-1
CDR3 protein: CASITIGGNEQFF

clone size: .
V gene: TRBV20-1
J gene: TRBJ2-1
CDR3 protein: CSARPRDSARYNEQFF

clone size: .
V gene: TRBV7-6
J gene: TRBJ2-7
CDR3 protein: CASSLLHSQSSHEQYF

clone size: .
V gene: TRBV21-1
J gene: TRBJ1-2
CDR3 protein: CASSKPEGPGGYTF

clone size: .
V gene: TRBV30
J gene: TRBJ2-1
CDR3 protein: CSWQQGNEQFF

clone size: .
V gene: TRBV7-2
J gene: TRBJ2-3
CDR3 protein: CASSHSGATSTDTQYF

clone size: .
V gene: TRBV7-9
J gene: TRBJ2-1
CDR3 protein: CASSKSGSDNEQFF

clone size: .
V gene: TRBV29-1
J gene: TRBJ2-7
CDR3 protein: CSVVGDSQNEQYF

clone size: .
V gene: TRBV29-1
J gene: TRBJ2-7
CDR3 protein: CSAETELYEQYF

clone size: .
V gene: TRBV2
J gene: TRBJ1-1
CDR3 protein: CASSEGLATDTEAFF

clone size: .
V gene: TRBV4-3
J gene: TRBJ1-1
CDR3 protein: CASSQLTGVNTEAFF

clone size: .
V gene: TRBV29-1
J gene: TRBJ2-5
CDR3 protein: CSVELLAGVVETQYF

clone size: .
V gene: TRBV4-2
J gene: TRBJ2-4
CDR3 protein: CASSPGLKNIQYF

clone size: .
V gene: TRBV7-9
J gene: TRBJ2-5
CDR3 protein: CASSSTSEETQYF

clone size: .
V gene: TRBV7-9
J gene: TRBJ1-4
CDR3 protein: CASAGGFGEKLFF

clone size: .
V gene: TRBV12-3/TRBV12-4
J gene: TRBJ1-1
CDR3 protein: CASSPYLTGPPEAFF

clone size: .
V gene: TRBV27
J gene: TRBJ2-7
CDR3 protein: CASSPTGTYEQYF

clone size: .
V gene: TRBV29-1
J gene: TRBJ1-2
CDR3 protein: CSVGTENYGCTF

clone size: .
V gene: TRBV4-3
J gene: TRBJ1-2
CDR3 protein: CASSQDVSAGFYYGYTF

clone size: .
V gene: TRBV6-4
J gene: TRBJ2-3
CDR3 protein: CASSDGTGADTQYF

clone size: .
V gene: TRBV29-1
J gene: TRBJ2-7
CDR3 protein: CSVVRELSYEQYF

clone size: .
V gene: TRBV5-4
J gene: TRBJ2-3
CDR3 protein: CASSLGLDTQYF

clone size: .
V gene: TRBV7-2
J gene: TRBJ1-1
CDR3 protein: CASSPMWGNTEAFF

clone size: .
V gene: TRBV7-9
J gene: TRBJ2-7
CDR3 protein: CAREDSLGGQYF

clone size: .
V gene: TRBV3-1
J gene: TRBJ1-1
CDR3 protein: CASSQANDRSWHTEAFF

clone size: .
V gene: TRBV20-1
J gene: TRBJ2-3
CDR3 protein: CSARLQGGGRTDTQYF

clone size: medium-sized
V gene: TRBV5-1
J gene: TRBJ2-2
CDR3 protein: CASKRKGSSYTGELFF

clone size: .
V gene: TRBV7-6
J gene: TRBJ1-1
CDR3 protein: CASSDGHNTEAFF

clone size: .
V gene: TRBV4-3
J gene: TRBJ2-3
CDR3 protein: CASSQGTGVSTDTQYF

clone size: .
V gene: TRBV5-6
J gene: TRBJ2-5
CDR3 protein: CASSLLVGTQYF

clone size: .
V gene: TRBV6-4
J gene: TRBJ2-3
CDR3 protein: CASSDVAGDSTDTQYF